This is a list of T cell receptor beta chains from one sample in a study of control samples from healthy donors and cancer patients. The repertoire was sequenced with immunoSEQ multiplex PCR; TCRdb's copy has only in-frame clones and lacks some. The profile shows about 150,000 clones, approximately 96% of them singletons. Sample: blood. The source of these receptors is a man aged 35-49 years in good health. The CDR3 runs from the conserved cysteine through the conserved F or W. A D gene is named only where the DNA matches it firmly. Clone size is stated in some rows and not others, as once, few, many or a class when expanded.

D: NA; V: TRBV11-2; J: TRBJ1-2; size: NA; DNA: TGTGCCAGCAGCTCCACCTCCGGGACGCTTAACTATGGCTACACCTTC; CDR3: CASSSTSGTLNYGYTF
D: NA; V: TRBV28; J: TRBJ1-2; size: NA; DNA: TGTGCCAGCAGTTTGTGGGGGGGCTATGGCTACACCTTC; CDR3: CASSLWGGYGYTF
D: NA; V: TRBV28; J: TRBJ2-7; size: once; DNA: TGTGCCAATTCAAGGGGGTCCTCCTACGAGCAGTACTTC; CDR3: CANSRGSSYEQYF
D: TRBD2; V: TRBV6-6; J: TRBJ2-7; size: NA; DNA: TGTGCCAGCAGTCTAGGACTAGCGGGGGCGTCATCCTACGAGCAGTACTTC; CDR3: CASSLGLAGASSYEQYF
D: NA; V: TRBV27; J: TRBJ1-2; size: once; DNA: TGTGCCAGCAGTCCCACAGTAGCTAACTATGGCTACACCTTC; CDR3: CASSPTVANYGYTF
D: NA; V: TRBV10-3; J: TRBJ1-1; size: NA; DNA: TGTGCCATCAGAGACACGGCCATGAACACTGAAGCTTTCTTT; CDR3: CAIRDTAMNTEAFF
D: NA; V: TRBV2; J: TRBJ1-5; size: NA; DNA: TGTGCCAGCAGTGTACGGCAGTTCAATCAGCCCCAGCATTTT; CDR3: CASSVRQFNQPQHF
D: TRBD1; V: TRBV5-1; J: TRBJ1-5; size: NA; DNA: TGCGCCAGCAGCCCCCAGGGGGGTCGAGGCAATCAGCCCCAGCATTTT; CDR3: CASSPQGGRGNQPQHF
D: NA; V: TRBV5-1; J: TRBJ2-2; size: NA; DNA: TGCGCCAGCAGCTTTGGGTCCGCGGCTTACACCGGGGAGCTGTTTTTT; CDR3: CASSFGSAAYTGELFF
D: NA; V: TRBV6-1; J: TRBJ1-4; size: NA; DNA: TGTGCCAGCAGTGAAGTACTGAATGAAAAACTGTTTTTT; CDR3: CASSEVLNEKLFF
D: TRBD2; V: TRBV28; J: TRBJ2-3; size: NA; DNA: TGTGCCAGCACGGGACTAGCGGGGGAAGATACGCAGTATTTT; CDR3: CASTGLAGEDTQYF
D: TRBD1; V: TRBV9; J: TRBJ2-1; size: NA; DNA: TGTGCCAGCAGCGTCCGCCCGGACAGGGGGTATGAGCAGTTCTTC; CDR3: CASSVRPDRGYEQFF
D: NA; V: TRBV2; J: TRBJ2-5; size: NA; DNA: TGTGCCAGCAGTGAGCCAGGGCCGGGCGAGACCCAGTACTTC; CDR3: CASSEPGPGETQYF
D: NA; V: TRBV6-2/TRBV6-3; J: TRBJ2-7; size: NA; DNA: TGTGCCAGCAGTGCGACTTACGAGCAGTACTTC; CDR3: CASSATYEQYF
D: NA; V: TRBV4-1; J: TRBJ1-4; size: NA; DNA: TGCGCCAGCAGCCAAATCCAGGGCCTTAATGAAAAACTGTTTTTT; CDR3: CASSQIQGLNEKLFF
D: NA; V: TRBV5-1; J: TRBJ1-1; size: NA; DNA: TGCGCCAGCAGCTTGGAAGGAGAAAACACTGAAGCTTTCTTT; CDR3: CASSLEGENTEAFF
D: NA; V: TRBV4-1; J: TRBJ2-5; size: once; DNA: TGCGCCAGCAGCCAAGAGGGTAGGCTGGAGACCCAGTACTTC; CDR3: CASSQEGRLETQYF
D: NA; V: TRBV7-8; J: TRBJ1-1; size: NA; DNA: TGTGCCAGCAGCTTAATAAGGGGAGTGAACACTGTGGAAGCTTTCTTT; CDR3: CASSLIRGVNTVEAFF
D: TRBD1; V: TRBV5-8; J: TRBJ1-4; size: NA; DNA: TGTGCCAGCAGCTGGGGGACAGTCGACGAAAAACTGTTTTTT; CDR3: CASSWGTVDEKLFF
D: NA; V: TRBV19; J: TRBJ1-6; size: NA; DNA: TGTGCCAGTAACCAGGGGTGGGGTTCACCCCTCCACTTT; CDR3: CASNQGWGSPLHF
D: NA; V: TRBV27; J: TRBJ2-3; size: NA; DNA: TGTGCCAGCAGTTTAAGGGTTGAAAATACGCAGTATTTT; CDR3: CASSLRVENTQYF
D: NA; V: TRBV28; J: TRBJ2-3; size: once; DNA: TGTGCCAGCAGTTTCCATGCCGGGGCCGTCCCAGATACGCAGTATTTT; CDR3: CASSFHAGAVPDTQYF
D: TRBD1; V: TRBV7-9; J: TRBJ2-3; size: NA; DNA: TGTGCCAGCAGCCCGGGGACAGGCACAGATACGCAGTATTTT; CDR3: CASSPGTGTDTQYF
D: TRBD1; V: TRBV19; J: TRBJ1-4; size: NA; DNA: TGTGCCAGTAGTGTACAGGGGGCAGGGGAAAAACTGTTTTTT; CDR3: CASSVQGAGEKLFF
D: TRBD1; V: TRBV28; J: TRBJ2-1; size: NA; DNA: TGTGCCAGCAGTTGGACAGGGCGGGTGGGCAATGAGCAGTTCTTC; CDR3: CASSWTGRVGNEQFF
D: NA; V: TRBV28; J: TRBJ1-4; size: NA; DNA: TGTGCCAGCAGTTCTACCGGTGAGGGCCTGGGGGGGAAACTGTTTTTT; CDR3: CASSSTGEGLGGKLFF
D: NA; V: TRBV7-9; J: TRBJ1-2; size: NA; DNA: TGTGCCAGCAGCTTCCCGGGAGGGGCTAACTATGGCTACACCTTC; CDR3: CASSFPGGANYGYTF
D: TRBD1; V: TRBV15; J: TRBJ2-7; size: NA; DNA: TGTGCCACCAGCAGAGGACAGGGTCGCCACGAGCAGTACTTC; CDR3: CATSRGQGRHEQYF
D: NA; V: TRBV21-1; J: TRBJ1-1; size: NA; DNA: TGTGCCAGCAGCAAAGAGAGGCGGTACGCCACTGAAGCTTTCTTT; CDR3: CASSKERRYATEAFF
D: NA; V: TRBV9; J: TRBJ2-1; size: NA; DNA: TGTGCCAGCAGCGTAGAGAGGGGCAATGAGCAGTTCTTC; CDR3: CASSVERGNEQFF
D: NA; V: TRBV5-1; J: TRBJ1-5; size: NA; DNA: TGCGCCAGCAGCTTGTCCAGGGACGGCTTAGTGAGGCCCCAGCATTTT; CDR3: CASSLSRDGLVRPQHF
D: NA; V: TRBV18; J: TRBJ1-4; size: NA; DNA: TGTGCCAGCTCACCAGGGTATGGTGATGAAAAACTGTTTTTT; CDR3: CASSPGYGDEKLFF
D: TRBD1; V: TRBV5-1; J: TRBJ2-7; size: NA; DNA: TGCGCCAGCAGCACCCGGGACAGGGGTTCCGCCGAGCAGTACTTC; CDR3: CASSTRDRGSAEQYF
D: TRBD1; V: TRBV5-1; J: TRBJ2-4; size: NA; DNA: TGCGCCAGCAGCACCGGACAGGGCCAAAACATTCAGTACTTC; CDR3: CASSTGQGQNIQYF
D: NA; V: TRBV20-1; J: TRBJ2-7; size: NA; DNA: TGCAGTGCTAAGGACTACGAGCAGTACTTC; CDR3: CSAKDYEQYF
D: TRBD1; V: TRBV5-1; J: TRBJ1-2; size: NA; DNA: TGCGCCAGCAGTCAGGACAGGGGGCCGGGCTACACCTTC; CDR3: CASSQDRGPGYTF
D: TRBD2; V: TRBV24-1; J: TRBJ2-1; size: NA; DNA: TGTGCCACCAGTGATCGATTCGGGGGGGCTTACCACAATGAGCAGTTCTTC; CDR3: CATSDRFGGAYHNEQFF